The present T cell receptor (beta chain) was sequenced within a study of cytomegalovirus exposure and HLA in healthy donors. Background on the study: Prior work identified 117 million unique TCR beta sequences in about 179 million T cells.

CDR3 length: 17 residues. Looked up from germline, CDR1 is KGHSH and CDR2 is LQKENI. Trimming at V came to 3 bases and at J to 3 bases, leaving 13 bases not matched to a gene. PCR used 60 Vbeta primers and 13 Jbeta primers. Here immunoSEQ multiplex PCR was the method, and the copy in TCRdb shows in-frame clones only, minus some. The sample shows under 200,000 clones, around four fifths of them seen only once. This sequence was found in a male donor in good health and CMV-seropositive. Sequenced sample: PBMCs. The chain combines TRBV18 with TRBJ2-7, with 8 bases identical to TRBD1. CDR3 coding DNA: TGTGCCAGCTCACCCAGGACAGGGAAGAGTTTATACTACGAGCAGTACTTC. Translating it yields CASSPRTGKSLYYEQYF.